Listed here is a single T cell receptor beta chain. This entry comes from a study of shared clonotypes between healthy human individuals. About the research overall: A couple of women and a few men aged 18 to 49 made up the donors. Every donor yielded three CD4 naive, three CD4 memory, two CD8 naive and one CD8 memory plate.

Here immunoSEQ multiplex PCR was the method, and the copy in TCRdb shows in-frame clones only, minus some. The sample includes about 960,000 clones, 76% seen only once; the top ten take approximately 1.5%. Those who donated were healthy HIV-negative adults, with no recent acute infections or vaccinations reported. CDR3 length equals 13 residues. V lost 5 bases and J lost 0, with 7 bases in between. CDR1 MNHEY and CDR2 SVGAGI come from the germline V gene. This chain connects TRBV6-5 to TRBJ1-2; no clear D. The sequencing sample was made of memory CD4+ T cells sorted from blood. Subset reported: CD45RA-negative fraction. The clonotype originates from a man aged 18 to 30 in good health. The DNA for the CDR3 is TGTGCCAGCAGTCCCGAAACTAACTATGGCTACACCTTC. Its translation: CASSPETNYGYTF.